These 8 T cell receptor beta chains were all obtained from the same sample, sequenced in a study of T cell repertoires in cytomegalovirus infection. These TCRs are of unknown antigen specificity. MiXCR, applied by TCRdb to the reads, yields one record per CDR3 protein. The table has approximately 340,000 distinct CDR3 sequences, 25% to 35% seen once. This specimen was cultured PBMCs, taken from culture after CMV antigen stimulation. The receptor source for this set is a human donor in good health (CMV status not recorded). Some clones in this sample may be carry-over from other donors' samples.

The chain is built from TRBV6-1 and TRBJ2-7; D is possibly TRBD2 (5 bases). Germline V gene lookup returns CDR1 MNHNS and CDR2 SASEGT. V lost 1 base, J lost 6 bases, and 16 bases lay in between. The CDR3 extends over 15 amino acids. CDR3: CASSEGRRRRSEQYF. DNA of the CDR3: TGTGCCAGCAGTGAAGGACGCCGGAGGCGAAGCGAGCAGTACTTC.

CDR3 coding DNA: TGTGCCAGCAGCTCGGGACAGCTACTCCAAGCTTTCTTT. Protein sequence: CASSSGQLLQAFF. The J gene is TRBJ1-1, the V gene TRBV11-1; 7 bases are shared with TRBD1. The V segment lost 4 bases and the J segment 9 bases; nucleotides outside the gene matches: 8. This CDR3 spans 13 amino acids. The germline CDR1 and CDR2 sequences are SGHAT and FQDESV (reference sequence).

This clonotype has more than one count but fewer than ten. This chain links TRBV28 with TRBJ2-7, with 7 nucleotides matching TRBD2. Trimming removed 7 bases from V and 1 base from J; junction bases left unmatched: 10. From germline, CDR1 is MDHEN and CDR2 SYDVKM. CDR3 length: 15 amino acids. CDR3 loop: CASTPAGGGSYEQYF. The CDR3 coding sequence is TGTGCCAGCACCCCAGCGGGCGGGGGTTCCTACGAGCAGTACTTC.

At least ten counts were recorded for this clonotype. The gene calls are TRBV6-1 and TRBJ2-3; TRBD2 is a possible D gene (6 bases). The CDR3 extends over 12 amino acids. In germline, CDR1 is MNHNS, CDR2 SASEGT. V gave up 10 bases and J gave up 5 bases, with 13 bases separating them. The CDR3 region is CATSKAGDTQYF. CDR3 coding DNA: TGTGCCACCTCGAAAGCGGGAGATACGCAGTATTTT.

V is TRBV20-1 and J is TRBJ1-1; D unresolved. Trimming removed 2 bases from V and 0 bases from J, with 10 bases in between. Germline loops: CDR1 DFQATT, CDR2 SNEGSKA (reference sequence). The CDR3 sequence is 14 residues long. CDR3 coding DNA: TGCAGTGCTAGACCAGACGGTATGAACACTGAAGCTTTCTTT. Its translation: CSARPDGMNTEAFF.

The chain employs TRBV28 and TRBJ2-7, with 8 bases identical to TRBD1. Germline CDR1 and CDR2: MDHEN and SYDVKM. Trimming cost V 6 bases and J 4 bases; bases outside gene matches: 8. The CDR3 extends over 14 amino acids. The CDR3 is CASSPGQGWYEQYF. The CDR3 DNA is TGTGCCAGCAGCCCCGGACAGGGATGGTACGAGCAGTACTTC.

This clonotype has a single count. V usage is TRBV20-1 and J usage is TRBJ1-5; TRBD1 matches at 7 bases. V shed 3 bases, J shed 4 bases, and the junction held 6 bases outside the gene matches. The CDR3 is 14 amino acids. Per the germline V gene, CDR1 is DFQATT and CDR2 is SNEGSKA (reference sequence). The chain's CDR3 is CSARPGQINQPQHF. For the CDR3, the DNA is TGCAGTGCTAGGCCGGGACAGATTAATCAGCCCCAGCATTTT.

The V gene is TRBV10-3, the J gene TRBJ1-1, with no clear D. This CDR3 comprises 14 residues. Germline assignment: CDR1 ENHRY and CDR2 SYGVKD. The V end lost 4 bases, the J end lost 0 bases, and 9 bases lay between the germline ends. In nucleotides, the CDR3 is TGTGCCATCAGTGCGGTCTGGATGAACACTGAAGCTTTCTTT. The encoded protein is CAISAVWMNTEAFF.